Below, 15 T cell receptor beta chains from the same sample are listed, as sequenced in a study of cytomegalovirus exposure and HLA in healthy donors. The PCR was carried out with 60 Vbeta primers and 13 Jbeta primers. Profiled with immunoSEQ multiplex PCR; TCRdb holds only in-frame clones, not every one. The sample lists some 190,000 clones; around 80% were seen once. The specimen was PBMCs. All receptors derive from a girl aged 10-17 years in good health and CMV-seropositive.

This clone was counted a few times. The genes are TRBV25-1 and TRBJ2-2; 8 bases align to TRBD2. V dropped 2 bases and J dropped 6; count of bases not matched to a gene: 8. The CDR3 is made up of 16 amino acids. Germline V gene lookup returns CDR1 MGHDK and CDR2 SYGVNS. The CDR3, as DNA: TGTGCCAGCAGTGAAAGTTATCGCGGGAGGCCCGGGGAGCTGTTTTTT. This codes for CASSESYRGRPGELFF.

The gene calls are TRBV25-1 and TRBJ2-2, with 7 positions matching TRBD1. CDR3 length equals 14 residues. Germline values: CDR1 MGHDK, CDR2 SYGVNS. J lost 5 bases, V lost 4 bases, and 4 bases had no gene match. CDR3 in amino acids: CASSVTGYTGELFF. The DNA for the CDR3 is TGTGCCAGCAGTGTGACAGGGTATACCGGGGAGCTGTTTTTT. Drawing the rest from reference TRBV25-1 and TRBJ2-2, the complete variable domain is EADIYQTPRYLVIGTGKKITLECSQTMGHDKMYWYQQDPGMELHLIHYSYGVNSTEKGDLSSESTVSRIRTEHFPLTLESARPSHTSQYLCASSVTGYTGELFFGEGSRLTVL.

This sequence joins TRBV27 and TRBJ2-5; the D gene is possibly TRBD2 (6 bases). CDR1 and CDR2 from the germline V gene are MNHEY and SMNVEV (reference sequence). V was cut by 8 bases and J by 5 bases, with 15 bases left in between. The CDR3 runs 13 residues. In DNA, the CDR3 is TGTGCCAGCGGATTTAAGGGGAGGGAGACCCAGTACTTC. This gives the protein CASGFKGRETQYF.

The chain joins TRBV5-1 to TRBJ1-3; D not certain. Trimming shortened V by 5 bases and J by 0 bases, and 12 bases separated the two germline ends. Looked up from germline, CDR1 is SGHRS and CDR2 is YFSETQ. The CDR3 has 15 amino acids. In DNA, the CDR3 is TGCGCCAGCAGATTTGGTAGCAGCTCTGGAAACACCATATATTTT. Translated, it gives CASRFGSSSGNTIYF.

The J gene is TRBJ2-1, the V gene TRBV5-1; the match to TRBD2 covers 8 bases. The germline CDR1 and CDR2 sequences are SGHRS and YFSETQ. This CDR3 region has 15 residues. The junction had 12 bases not matched to a gene; V was cut back by 3 bases and J by 10 bases. The CDR3 bases are TGCGCCAGCAGCTCCCTCAGCGGGGGTATAGGAGAGCAGTTCTTC. Its translation is CASSSLSGGIGEQFF.

As DNA, the CDR3 is TGTGCCAGCAGCTCACAGGGAGAGGGTCAGCCCCAGCATTTT. Translating gives CASSSQGEGQPQHF. The chain links TRBV11-2 to TRBJ1-5; D possibly corresponds to TRBD1 (6 bases). Germline V gives CDR1 SGHAT, CDR2 FQNNGV. This CDR3 has 14 amino acids. Trimming pared 4 bases from V and 6 bases from J, leaving 13 bases between.

This chain links TRBV19 with TRBJ1-2; TRBD1 matches 7 bases. The germline V gene encodes CDR1 LNHDA and CDR2 SQIVND (reference sequence). V gave up 5 bases and J gave up 8 bases; unmatched junction bases: 5. The CDR3 has 12 residues. CDR3 DNA sequence: TGTGCCAGTAGTCCCCCAGGGGGGGGCTACACCTTC. Protein product: CASSPPGGGYTF.

The sample holds a few counts of this clone. This CDR3 is CASSQSHVRGQETQYF. The CDR3 nucleotides read TGCGCCAGCAGCCAAAGTCACGTTAGGGGCCAAGAGACCCAGTACTTC. V and J are TRBV4-1 and TRBJ2-5; D possibly corresponds to TRBD1 (5 bases). CDR3 length: 16 amino acids. CDR1 and CDR2 from the germline V gene are MGHRA and YSYEKL. Trimming took off 2 bases at V and 1 base at J, with 14 bases between the two ends.

The chain combines TRBV7-2 with TRBJ2-5, with TRBD2 as a possible D gene (6 bases). Trimming cost V 0 bases and J 4 bases, with 21 bases left between them. From germline, CDR1 is SGHTA and CDR2 FQGNSA. The CDR3 is made up of 18 amino acids. The CDR3 reads CASSLAAPRRGKPETQYF. Written as DNA, the CDR3 is TGTGCCAGCAGCTTAGCCGCTCCTCGCCGGGGGAAGCCAGAGACCCAGTACTTC.

The chain is built from TRBV10-3 and TRBJ1-2; 9 bases fit TRBD1. The J segment lost 8 bases and the V segment lost 3 bases, leaving 7 bases of the junction unmatched. This CDR3 is 14 amino acids long. Germline assignment: CDR1 ENHRY and CDR2 SYGVKD. The CDR3: CAISEGDRVAGYTF. Here the CDR3 DNA reads TGTGCCATCAGTGAAGGGGACAGGGTCGCGGGCTACACCTTC.

V and J are TRBV6-1 and TRBJ1-2; D may be TRBD1 (5 bases). The germline gives CDR1 MNHNS, CDR2 SASEGT. V lost 0 bases and J 2 bases, leaving 13 bases between the germline ends. CDR3 length equals 16 residues. In DNA, the CDR3 is TGTGCCAGCAGTGAAGCCTTCAGGGCTGCGAACTATGGCTACACCTTC. It is translated as CASSEAFRAANYGYTF.

The chain is built from TRBV4-2 and TRBJ2-3, with TRBD2 matching 8 bases. V was clipped by 9 bases and J by 5 bases; unmatched bases: 7. In germline, CDR1 is LGHNA, CDR2 YNFKEQ. This CDR3 is built from 13 residues. The CDR3 region has the DNA TGTGCCAGTGCAGCGGGAGATTTAGATACGCAGTATTTT. It yields the protein CASAAGDLDTQYF.

The chain employs TRBV7-2 and TRBJ2-5, with TRBD1 matching 7 bases. CDR1 and CDR2 from the germline V gene are SGHTA and FQGNSA. J gave up 5 bases and V 5 bases, and 8 bases lay outside the gene matches. The CDR3 loop spans 14 amino acids. The CDR3 nucleotides read TGTGCCAGCAGCCTGAACAGGGGTAGGGAGACCCAGTACTTC. Encoded protein: CASSLNRGRETQYF.

The gene calls are TRBV10-1 and TRBJ2-6; TRBD1 matches at 9 bases. The germline V gene has CDR1 WNHNN and CDR2 SYGVQD (reference sequence). The CDR3 is made up of 20 amino acids. The J segment lost 3 bases and the V segment lost 6 bases, leaving 18 bases of the junction unmatched. This CDR3 is CASSPERFPGQGRGANVLTF. CDR3 DNA: TGCGCCAGCAGCCCTGAAAGGTTTCCGGGACAGGGACGTGGGGCCAACGTCCTGACTTTC.

The chain couples TRBV30 to TRBJ2-2; the match to TRBD2 covers 7 bases. V shed 0 bases and J 4 bases; nucleotides not matched to a gene: 11. The V gene's germline CDR1 is GTSNPN and CDR2 SVGIG (reference sequence). This CDR3 contains 17 residues. The CDR3 protein is CAWSVGALAVFTGELFF. The CDR3 nucleotides read TGTGCCTGGAGTGTTGGGGCCCTAGCGGTATTCACCGGGGAGCTGTTTTTT.